Sequencing of this T cell receptor (beta chain) was carried out in a study of Ad26.COV2.S vaccination and SARS-CoV-2 variants. V was clipped by 3 bases and J by 4 bases; unmatched bases: 13. Germline loops: CDR1 MDHEN, CDR2 SYDVKM. This CDR3 has 19 amino acids. Points from the study as a whole: After vaccination, reports described spike-specific CD8+ and CD4+ T cell responses as showing substantial breadth. Spike-specific TCR breadth in vaccine recipients exceeded that seen in placebo recipients.

This clone was seen just once. Antigen specificity is unknown. Profiling relied on immunoSEQ multiplex PCR, and the TCRdb table lists in-frame clones only, not all of them. The sample lists approximately 400,000 clones; about 90% were seen once. The V and J genes are TRBV28 and TRBJ2-7, with TRBD2 identical over 15 bases. The clonotype was recovered from a human donor who had recovered from COVID-19. The source was peripheral blood, collected after recovery from COVID-19. The CDR3 nucleotides are TGTGCCAGCAGTTTGGCAGCTTTGTCCGGGACTAGCGGGGGGTACGAGCAGTACTTC. It specifies CASSLAALSGTSGGYEQYF. Together with reference TRBV28 and TRBJ2-7, the CDR3 gives the full variable domain: DVKVTQSSRYLVKRTGEKVFLECVQDMDHENMFWYRQDPGLGLRLIYFSYDVKMKEKGDIPEGYSVSREKKERFSLILESASTNQTSMYLCASSLAALSGTSGGYEQYFGPGTRLTVT.